These T cell receptor beta chains were read from a single sample in a study of graft-versus-host responses after intestinal transplantation. Using immunoSEQ multiplex PCR, the repertoire was profiled, and TCRdb retains in-frame clones only, with some absent. The top ten clones hold roughly 0.72% of a sample with 80,000 or so clones, around 92% of them seen once. The sample here was PBMCs, taken 98 days after intestinal transplantation. The receptors come from a human patient who received an intestinal transplant, so some T cells may come from the graft donor. The CDR3 runs from the conserved cysteine through the conserved F or W. Each record gives: clone size, J gene, V gene, D gene, CDR3 protein, CDR3 DNA. D genes are given only for firm matches. The size of a clone is reported for some rows only, either as once, few or many, or as a class for expanded clones.

NA,TRBJ2-1,TRBV5-4,TRBD2,CASSQPGLAAYNEQFF,TGTGCCAGCAGCCAGCCGGGACTAGCGGCCTACAATGAGCAGTTCTTC
NA,TRBJ2-5,TRBV5-1,TRBD2,CASSPGGGRGQETQYF,TGCGCCAGCAGCCCGGGAGGGGGACGGGGACAAGAGACCCAGTACTTC
NA,TRBJ2-7,TRBV6-6,NA,CASSSAPGGSEQYF,TGTGCCAGCAGTTCGGCGCCCGGGGGTAGCGAGCAGTACTTC
NA,TRBJ2-7,TRBV23-1,TRBD1,CASSHYRDRGEQYF,TGCGCCAGCAGTCATTACCGGGACAGGGGCGAGCAGTACTTC
few,TRBJ2-2,TRBV5-4,NA,CASSFWGSGELFF,TGTGCCAGCAGCTTTTGGGGCTCCGGGGAGCTGTTTTTT
NA,TRBJ2-5,TRBV27,TRBD2,CASSPRGGDQETQYF,TGTGCCAGCAGTCCTCGCGGGGGGGACCAAGAGACCCAGTACTTC
NA,TRBJ2-3,TRBV5-1,NA,CASSLFLGDTDTQYF,TGCGCCAGCAGCCTGTTCCTAGGGGATACAGATACGCAGTATTTT
NA,TRBJ2-7,TRBV5-1,TRBD2,CASSLIRGLPYEQYF,TGCGCCAGCAGCTTGATTAGGGGACTACCCTACGAGCAGTACTTC
NA,TRBJ1-1,TRBV6-6,NA,CASRQGEAFF,TGTGCCAGCAGACAGGGTGAAGCTTTCTTT
NA,TRBJ2-3,TRBV27,TRBD2,CASSLYPPGTSGRAIGTDTQYF,TGTGCCAGCAGTTTATACCCCCCCGGGACTAGCGGGAGGGCCATTGGCACAGATACGCAGTATTTT
NA,TRBJ2-5,TRBV9,NA,CASSVGVDKETQYF,TGTGCCAGCAGCGTAGGAGTGGATAAAGAGACCCAGTACTTC
once,TRBJ2-3,TRBV9,TRBD1,CASSVGGTGADTQYF,TGTGCCAGCAGCGTAGGCGGGACAGGGGCAGATACGCAGTATTTT
NA,TRBJ2-1,TRBV28,NA,CASSLWMHPVEFF,TGTGCCAGCAGTTTATGGATGCACCCGGTGGAGTTCTTC
NA,TRBJ2-7,TRBV29-1,TRBD2,CSVEAGGPYEQYF,TGCAGCGTTGAGGCGGGGGGCCCCTACGAGCAGTACTTC
NA,TRBJ2-3,TRBV5-1,NA,CASSLVVSGQADTQYF,TGCGCCAGCAGCTTGGTGGTTAGTGGGCAGGCAGATACGCAGTATTTT
NA,TRBJ2-5,TRBV5-5,NA,CASSLGREQETQYF,TGTGCCAGCAGCTTGGGGAGGGAACAAGAGACCCAGTACTTC
few,TRBJ1-3,TRBV6-6,NA,CASIEGSGNTIYF,TGTGCCAGCATCGAAGGCTCTGGAAACACCATATATTTT
NA,TRBJ2-7,TRBV27,TRBD2,CASSLLGIAGGGEQYF,TGTGCCAGCAGTCTACTCGGAATAGCGGGAGGAGGGGAGCAGTACTTC
NA,TRBJ2-1,TRBV4-2,TRBD2,CASSQEAGADNEQFF,TGTGCCAGCAGCCAAGAAGCGGGGGCTGACAATGAGCAGTTCTTC
NA,TRBJ1-2,TRBV11-2,TRBD1,CASSRLGQIASANYGYTF,TGTGCCAGCAGCCGCCTGGGACAGATAGCTTCAGCTAACTATGGCTACACCTTC
NA,TRBJ2-3,TRBV29-1,TRBD2,CSAEGGRWGDTQYF,TGCAGCGCCGAAGGCGGGAGGTGGGGAGATACGCAGTATTTT
NA,TRBJ1-1,TRBV5-4,TRBD1,CASSLRPGGSVTEAFF,TGTGCCAGCAGCTTGAGGCCAGGGGGCTCGGTGACTGAAGCTTTCTTT
NA,TRBJ2-2,TRBV30,NA,CAWSGGGAAGELFF,TGTGCCTGGAGTGGTGGGGGCGCCGCCGGGGAGCTGTTTTTT
NA,TRBJ2-5,TRBV6-5,NA,CASSGPRGSGETQYF,TGTGCCAGCAGCGGACCACGGGGTTCGGGGGAGACCCAGTACTTC
NA,TRBJ2-2,TRBV5-4,TRBD1,CASSLVQGASGELFF,TGTGCCAGCAGCTTGGTTCAGGGGGCGTCCGGGGAGCTGTTTTTT